Listed below are T cell receptor beta chains from one sample, sequenced in a study of T-cell memory formation after mild COVID-19. TCRdb independently ran MiXCR on the 5' RACE reads; one entry per CDR3 protein. The sample lists some 300,000 distinct CDR3 sequences, approximately 19% occurring once. Sequencing was carried out using PBMCs or a T cell subset sorted from them (not recorded which). The receptors were gathered from a man in his late teens or twenties who had mild COVID-19 (a few samples of this study predate the infection). Cell type and time point are not known. CDR3s include the opening cysteine and the closing phenylalanine or tryptophan. D genes are given only for firm matches. Only part of the rows carry a size: once, few, many, or a class if the clone is expanded.

V	D	J	size	CDR3	DNA
TRBV5-6	TRBD1	TRBJ2-1	few	CASSSASQGYAEQFF	TGTGCCAGCAGCTCGGCCTCACAGGGGTACGCTGAGCAGTTCTTC
TRBV7-2	NA	TRBJ2-7	NA	CASSSRTLSYEQYF	TGTGCCAGCAGCTCGAGGACACTCTCCTACGAGCAGTACTTC
TRBV7-9	NA	TRBJ1-2	NA	CASSLDYYGYTF	TGTGCCAGCAGCTTGGACTACTATGGCTACACCTTC
TRBV5-1	TRBD1	TRBJ2-7	few	CASSPGTGGINEQYF	TGCGCCAGCAGCCCTGGGACAGGGGGAATCAACGAGCAGTACTTC
TRBV18	NA	TRBJ1-6	many	CASSPASSYNSPLHF	TGTGCCAGCTCACCAGCGAGCTCCTATAATTCACCCCTCCACTTT
TRBV6-2/TRBV6-3	TRBD2	TRBJ2-5	few	CASSYSETSGVLETQYF	TGTGCCAGCAGTTACTCGGAGACTAGCGGGGTTTTAGAGACCCAGTACTTC
TRBV15	TRBD1	TRBJ1-3	NA	CATSRRTGSGNTIYF	TGTGCCACCAGCCGCCGGACAGGGTCAGGAAACACCATATATTTT
TRBV7-6	NA	TRBJ1-2	NA	CASSSEPMTGNYGYTF	TGTGCCAGCAGCTCGGAGCCAATGACAGGAAACTATGGCTACACCTTC
TRBV6-2/TRBV6-3	NA	TRBJ2-7	many	CASSRSSYEQYF	TGTGCCAGCAGCAGGAGCTCCTACGAGCAGTACTTC
TRBV20-1	TRBD1	TRBJ1-2	NA	CSAPGTAYGYTF	TGCAGTGCCCCCGGGACAGCCTATGGCTACACCTTC
TRBV6-5	TRBD1	TRBJ2-2	NA	CASSYGRTGPGELFF	TGTGCCAGCAGTTACGGGAGGACAGGGCCCGGGGAGCTGTTTTTT
TRBV7-6	NA	TRBJ2-1	few	CASSLVGAPGDQFF	TGTGCCAGCAGCTTAGTGGGGGCTCCGGGAGACCAGTTCTTC
TRBV12-3/TRBV12-4	NA	TRBJ2-1	few	CASSFGREQFF	TGTGCCAGCAGTTTCGGCCGAGAGCAGTTCTTC
TRBV7-9	NA	TRBJ2-7	few	CASSPRGGSYEQYF	TGTGCCAGCAGCCCCCGTGGGGGCTCCTACGAGCAGTACTTC
TRBV7-9	NA	TRBJ1-2	few	CASSQTLIGYTF	TGTGCCAGCAGCCAGACCCTGATAGGCTACACCTTC
TRBV12-3/TRBV12-4	NA	TRBJ2-3	few	CASSLPGLTQIF	TGTGCCAGCAGTTTGCCGGGACTTACGCAGATTTTT
TRBV12-3/TRBV12-4	NA	TRBJ1-2	NA	CASSHLLGAVGYTF	TGTGCCAGCAGTCATCTACTCGGGGCGGTCGGCTACACCTTC
TRBV7-2	NA	TRBJ1-4	NA	CASSFATRGEKLFF	TGTGCCAGCAGCTTTGCTACGCGGGGTGAAAAACTGTTTTTT
TRBV5-1	NA	TRBJ1-2	few	CASLAADEGGYTF	TGCGCCAGCCTGGCGGCGGACGAGGGTGGCTACACCTTC
TRBV5-6	NA	TRBJ2-5	NA	CASSFDPGLQGETQYF	TGTGCCAGCAGCTTTGACCCCGGGCTGCAAGGGGAGACCCAGTACTTC
TRBV5-6	TRBD2	TRBJ2-2	NA	CASSLDLAGANTGELFF	TGTGCCAGCAGCTTGGACCTAGCGGGGGCGAACACCGGGGAGCTGTTTTTT
TRBV7-2	TRBD2	TRBJ2-3	NA	CASSLEAGGFTDTQYF	TGTGCCAGCAGCTTAGAGGCGGGGGGGTTCACAGATACGCAGTATTTT
TRBV15	NA	TRBJ2-7	NA	CATRPGLLRQEQYF	TGTGCAACCAGGCCGGGCCTACTACGACAAGAGCAGTACTTC
TRBV7-9	TRBD2	TRBJ2-1	few	CASSLRLAGIEQFF	TGTGCCAGCAGCTTAAGGCTAGCGGGGATTGAGCAGTTCTTC
TRBV6-5	TRBD2	TRBJ2-3	NA	CASSHEGLAGGSDTQYF	TGTGCCAGCAGCCACGAAGGACTAGCGGGGGGTTCAGATACGCAGTATTTT
TRBV7-9	NA	TRBJ2-6	NA	CASSLLQGGANVLTF	TGTGCCAGCAGCTTACTACAGGGAGGGGCCAACGTCCTGACTTTC
TRBV5-1	NA	TRBJ2-1	few	CASSLESGSYGEQFF	TGCGCCAGCAGCTTGGAATCGGGTAGCTACGGTGAGCAGTTCTTC
TRBV4-3	TRBD1	TRBJ2-3	few	CASSQVGRGSADTQYF	TGCGCCAGCAGCCAAGTTGGCAGGGGGAGCGCAGATACGCAGTATTTT
TRBV6-2/TRBV6-3	NA	TRBJ1-5	few	CASSYLDPRTDSNQPQHF	TGTGCCAGCAGTTACCTAGACCCTCGGACAGATAGCAATCAGCCCCAGCATTTT
TRBV6-2/TRBV6-3	NA	TRBJ2-1	NA	CATRDTYNEQFF	TGTGCCACCAGGGACACCTACAATGAGCAGTTCTTC
TRBV7-9	NA	TRBJ1-4	NA	CASSPAEKLFF	TGTGCCAGCAGCCCCGCCGAAAAACTGTTTTTT
TRBV9	NA	TRBJ1-3	NA	CASSVEVGGPSSGNTIYF	TGTGCCAGCAGCGTAGAAGTCGGTGGACCCTCCTCCGGAAACACCATATATTTT
TRBV6-1	NA	TRBJ1-1	once	CASSDRWNTEAFF	TGTGCCAGCAGTGACAGGTGGAACACTGAAGCTTTCTTT
TRBV7-9	TRBD2	TRBJ2-2	NA	CASSPPGGLNTGELFF	TGTGCCAGCAGCCCACCGGGGGGGCTGAACACCGGGGAGCTGTTTTTT
TRBV4-3	NA	TRBJ1-5	NA	CASSQDPPASNQPQHF	TGCGCCAGCAGCCAAGATCCGCCCGCCAGCAATCAGCCCCAGCATTTT
TRBV7-2	NA	TRBJ2-1	many	CASSFGYNEQFF	TGTGCCAGCAGCTTCGGCTACAATGAGCAGTTCTTC
TRBV7-8	TRBD1	TRBJ2-3	few	CASTGQPRRDTQYF	TGTGCCAGCACGGGACAGCCTAGGAGGGATACGCAGTATTTT
TRBV28	NA	TRBJ1-1	NA	CASMTGQRNTEAFF	TGTGCCAGCATGACCGGACAGAGGAACACTGAAGCTTTCTTT
TRBV9	TRBD2	TRBJ2-5	few	CASSPWGGTAGKETQYF	TGTGCCAGCAGCCCCTGGGGAGGGACCGCGGGGAAAGAGACCCAGTACTTC
TRBV7-9	NA	TRBJ2-3	NA	CATEADTQYF	TGTGCCACTGAAGCAGATACGCAGTATTTT
TRBV6-5	NA	TRBJ1-1	NA	CASSYSIGGYGTEAFF	TGTGCCAGCAGTTACTCGATCGGGGGGTATGGCACTGAAGCTTTCTTT
TRBV20-1	TRBD2	TRBJ2-3	NA	CSATSGGSSTDTQYF	TGCAGTGCTACTAGCGGGGGGTCTAGCACAGATACGCAGTATTTT
TRBV29-1	NA	TRBJ1-3	few	CSVMVSGNTIYF	TGCAGCGTTATGGTATCTGGAAACACCATATATTTT
TRBV28	NA	TRBJ1-2	NA	CASSLFSGVLGGYTF	TGTGCCAGCAGTTTATTCAGCGGGGTCCTTGGGGGCTACACCTTC